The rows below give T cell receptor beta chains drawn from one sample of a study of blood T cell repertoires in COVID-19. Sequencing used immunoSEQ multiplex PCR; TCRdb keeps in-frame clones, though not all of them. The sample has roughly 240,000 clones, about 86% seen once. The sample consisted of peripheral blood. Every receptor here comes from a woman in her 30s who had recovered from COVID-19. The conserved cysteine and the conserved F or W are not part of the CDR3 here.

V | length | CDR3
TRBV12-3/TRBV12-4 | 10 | ASSLTSYEQY
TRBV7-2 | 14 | ASSSPSAGGYYEQY
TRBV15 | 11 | ATSRDRGAEAF
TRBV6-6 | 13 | ASSYYPTGSYEQY
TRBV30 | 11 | AWQAGPNEKLF
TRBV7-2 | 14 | ASSLGLGTGTYEQY
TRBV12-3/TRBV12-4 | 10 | ASSLGTNEQF
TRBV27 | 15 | ASSSVWADGVDSPLH
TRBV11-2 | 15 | ASSLGTGATLVYEQY
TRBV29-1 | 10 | SVDRDSYGYT
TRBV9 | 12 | ASSPDGGGNEQF
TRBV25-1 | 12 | ASSSGQGKETQY
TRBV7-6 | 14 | ASSVHGGRTYNEQF
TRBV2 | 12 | ASSGRLRPYGYT
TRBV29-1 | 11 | SVVGRQADTQY
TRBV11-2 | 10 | ASSLDSNEQF